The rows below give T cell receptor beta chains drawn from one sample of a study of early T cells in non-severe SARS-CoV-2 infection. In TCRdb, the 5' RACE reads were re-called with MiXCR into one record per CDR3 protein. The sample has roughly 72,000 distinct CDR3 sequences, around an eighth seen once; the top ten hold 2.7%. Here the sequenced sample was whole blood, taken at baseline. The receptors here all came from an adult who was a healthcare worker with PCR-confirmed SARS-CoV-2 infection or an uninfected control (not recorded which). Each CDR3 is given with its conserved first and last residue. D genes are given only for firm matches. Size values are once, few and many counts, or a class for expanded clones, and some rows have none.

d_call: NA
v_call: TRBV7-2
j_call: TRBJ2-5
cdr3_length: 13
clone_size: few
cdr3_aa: CASVASLVETQYF
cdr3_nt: TGTGCCTCAGTGGCTAGTTTAGTAGAGACCCAGTACTTC

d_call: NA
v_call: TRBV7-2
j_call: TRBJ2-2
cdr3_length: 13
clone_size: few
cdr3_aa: CASSNQGTGELFF
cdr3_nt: TGTGCCAGCAGCAACCAGGGTACCGGGGAGCTGTTTTTT

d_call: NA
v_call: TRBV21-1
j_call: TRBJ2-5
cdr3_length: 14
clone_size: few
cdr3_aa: CASSPPPYQETQYF
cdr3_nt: TGTGCCAGCAGCCCCCCCCCGTACCAAGAGACCCAGTACTTC

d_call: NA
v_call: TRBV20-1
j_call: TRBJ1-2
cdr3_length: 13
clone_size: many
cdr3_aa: CSAKAPATKGYTF
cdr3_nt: TGCAGTGCTAAAGCTCCGGCGACCAAGGGCTACACCTTC

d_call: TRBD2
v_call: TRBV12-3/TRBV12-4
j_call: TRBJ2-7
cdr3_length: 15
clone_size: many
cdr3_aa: CASNLGEGPSYEQYF
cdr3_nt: TGTGCCAGCAACCTGGGGGAGGGGCCCTCTTACGAGCAGTACTTC

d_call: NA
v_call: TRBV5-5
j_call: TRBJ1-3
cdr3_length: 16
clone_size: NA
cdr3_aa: CASSTSRETSGNTIYF
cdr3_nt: TGTGCCAGCAGCACCTCCAGGGAGACCTCTGGAAACACCATATATTTT

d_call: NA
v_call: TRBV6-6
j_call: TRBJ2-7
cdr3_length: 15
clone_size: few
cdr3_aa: CASRSGTVSSYEQYF
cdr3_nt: TGTGCCAGCAGATCCGGGACGGTGAGCTCCTACGAGCAGTACTTC

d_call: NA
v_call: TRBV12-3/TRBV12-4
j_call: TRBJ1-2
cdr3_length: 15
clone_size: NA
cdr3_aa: CASSLRGSVNYGYTF
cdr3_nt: TGTGCCAGCAGTTTAAGAGGGTCGGTTAACTATGGCTACACCTTC

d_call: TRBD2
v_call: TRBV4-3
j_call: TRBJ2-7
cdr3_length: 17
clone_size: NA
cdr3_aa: CASSPGERDRLSYEQYF
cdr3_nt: TGCGCCAGCAGCCCGGGGGAGCGGGACCGCCTCTCCTACGAGCAGTACTTC

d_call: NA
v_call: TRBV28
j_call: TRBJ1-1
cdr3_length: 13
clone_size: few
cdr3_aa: CASRLRMNTEAFF
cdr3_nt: TGTGCCAGCCGTCTTCGGATGAACACTGAAGCTTTCTTT

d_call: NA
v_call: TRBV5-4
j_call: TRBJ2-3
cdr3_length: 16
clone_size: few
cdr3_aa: CASSFPGATSTDTQYF
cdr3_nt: TGTGCCAGCAGCTTTCCCGGAGCTACTAGCACAGATACGCAGTATTTT

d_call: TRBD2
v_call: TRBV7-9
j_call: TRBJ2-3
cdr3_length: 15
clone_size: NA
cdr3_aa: CASSLLVTSVSTQYF
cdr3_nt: TGTGCCAGCAGCTTGCTGGTGACTAGCGTCTCTACGCAGTATTTT

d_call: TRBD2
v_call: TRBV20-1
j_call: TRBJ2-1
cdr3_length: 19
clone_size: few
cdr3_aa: CSARHLSTSGDASYNEQFF
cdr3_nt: TGCAGTGCTAGACACCTTTCGACTAGCGGGGACGCCTCCTACAATGAGCAGTTCTTC

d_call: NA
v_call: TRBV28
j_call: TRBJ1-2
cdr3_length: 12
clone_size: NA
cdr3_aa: CASRKDGDGYTF
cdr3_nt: TGTGCCAGTAGAAAGGACGGGGACGGCTACACCTTC

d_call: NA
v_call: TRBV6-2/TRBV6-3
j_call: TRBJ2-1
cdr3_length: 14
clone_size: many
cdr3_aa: CASSSTDTGREQFF
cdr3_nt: TGTGCCAGCAGCAGCACCGATACGGGCAGGGAGCAGTTCTTC

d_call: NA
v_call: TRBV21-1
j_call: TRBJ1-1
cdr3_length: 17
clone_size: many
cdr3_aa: CASSNQDRGLANTEAFF
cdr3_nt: TGTGCCAGCAGCAACCAAGACAGGGGGCTCGCGAACACTGAAGCTTTCTTT

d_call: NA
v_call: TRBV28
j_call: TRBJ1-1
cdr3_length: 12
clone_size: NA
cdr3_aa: CASMKTTGEAFF
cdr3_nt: TGTGCCAGCATGAAAACGACAGGCGAAGCTTTCTTT

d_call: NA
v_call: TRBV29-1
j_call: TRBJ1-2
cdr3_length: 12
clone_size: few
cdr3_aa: CSAALRNYGYTF
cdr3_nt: TGCAGCGCGGCTCTCCGGAACTATGGCTACACCTTC

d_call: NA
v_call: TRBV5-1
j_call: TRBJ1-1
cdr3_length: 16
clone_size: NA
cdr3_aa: CASTPGGLSLNTEAFF
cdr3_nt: TGCGCCAGCACCCCCGGGGGGTTGTCTCTCAACACTGAAGCTTTCTTT

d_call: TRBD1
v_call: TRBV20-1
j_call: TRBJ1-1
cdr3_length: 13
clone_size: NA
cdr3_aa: CSARQGRKAEAFF
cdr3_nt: TGCAGTGCGCGACAGGGAAGAAAGGCTGAAGCTTTCTTT

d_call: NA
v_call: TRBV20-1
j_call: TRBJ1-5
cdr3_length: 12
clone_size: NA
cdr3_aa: CSARDVNQPQHF
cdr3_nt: TGCAGTGCCCGGGACGTCAATCAGCCCCAGCATTTT

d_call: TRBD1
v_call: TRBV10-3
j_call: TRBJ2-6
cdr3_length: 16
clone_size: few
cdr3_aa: CAISEADRAGANVLTF
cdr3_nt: TGTGCCATCAGTGAGGCCGACAGGGCTGGGGCCAACGTCCTGACTTTC

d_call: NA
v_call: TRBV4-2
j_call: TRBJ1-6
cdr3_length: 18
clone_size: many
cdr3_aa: CASSHPPGGGADNSPLHF
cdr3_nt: TGTGCCAGCAGCCACCCCCCTGGAGGGGGGGCAGATAATTCACCCCTCCACTTT

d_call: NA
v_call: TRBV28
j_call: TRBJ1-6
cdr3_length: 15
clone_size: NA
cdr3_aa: CASSLRDKDWSPLHF
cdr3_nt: TGTGCCAGCAGTTTACGGGACAAGGATTGGTCACCCCTCCACTTT

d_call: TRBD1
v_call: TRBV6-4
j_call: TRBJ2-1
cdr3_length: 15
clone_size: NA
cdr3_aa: CASSPGQEGFNEQFF
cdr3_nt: TGTGCCAGCAGCCCGGGACAGGAGGGTTTTAATGAGCAGTTCTTC

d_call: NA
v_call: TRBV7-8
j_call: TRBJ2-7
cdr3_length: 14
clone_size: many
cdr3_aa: CASSLVGGTYEQYF
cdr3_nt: TGTGCCAGCAGCTTAGTAGGGGGAACTTACGAGCAGTACTTC

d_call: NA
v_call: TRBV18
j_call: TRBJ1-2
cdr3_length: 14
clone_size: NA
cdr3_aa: CASSPRSTNYGYTF
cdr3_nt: TGTGCCAGCTCACCACGGAGCACTAACTATGGCTACACCTTC

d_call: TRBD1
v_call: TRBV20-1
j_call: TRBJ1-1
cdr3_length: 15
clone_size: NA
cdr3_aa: CSARGPGQGSGEAFF
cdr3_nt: TGCAGTGCTAGGGGCCCGGGACAGGGGTCGGGTGAAGCTTTCTTT

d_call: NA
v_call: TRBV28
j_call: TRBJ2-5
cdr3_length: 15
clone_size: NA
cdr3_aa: CASSLGGVGEETQYF
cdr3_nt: TGTGCCAGCAGTTTAGGTGGTGTTGGGGAAGAGACCCAGTACTTC